The 29 T cell receptor beta chains presented below share a single source sample, sequenced in a study of T-cell memory formation after mild COVID-19. TCRdb re-derived calls from the 5' RACE reads in MiXCR, one entry per CDR3 protein. The sample yields a few hundred thousand distinct CDR3 sequences, 16% seen once. Specimen: PBMCs or a T cell subset sorted from them (not recorded which). Every receptor here comes from a man between 18 and 29 years old who had mild COVID-19 (a few samples of this study predate the infection). Cell type and time point are not known.

The table lists this clonotype with a few counts. The V call is TRBV6-5, the J call TRBJ2-7, with D perhaps given as TRBD1 or TRBD2 (6 bases each). V lost 0 bases and J lost 3, with 12 bases in between. Germline V gene lookup returns CDR1 MNHEY and CDR2 SVGAGI. The CDR3 totals 15 residues. The CDR3, as DNA: TGTGCCAGCAGTTACTCACCCGGGGGCATCTACGAGCAGTACTTC. Its protein is CASSYSPGGIYEQYF.

V usage is TRBV4-2 and J usage is TRBJ1-2; D is perhaps TRBD1 (6 bases). V lost 1 base and J 2 bases, leaving 11 bases between the germline ends. Germline CDR1 reads LGHNA; CDR2 reads YNFKEQ. This CDR3 is 15 amino acids long. The CDR3 sequence: CASSQAAGVNYGYTF. The DNA for the CDR3 is TGTGCCAGCAGCCAAGCTGCAGGGGTGAACTATGGCTACACCTTC.

The chain carries TRBV7-2 and TRBJ2-1, with 9 bases matching TRBD1. The V and J ends lost 1 base and 16 bases, in that order; junction bases with no gene match: 8. CDR3 length equals 13 residues. Germline V gene data show CDR1 as SGHTA and CDR2 as FQGNSA. The CDR3 reads CASSLDGTGINFF. CDR3 nucleotide sequence: TGTGCCAGCAGCTTAGACGGGACAGGGATCAATTTCTTC.

This clonotype was detected ten times or more. The genes are TRBV5-1 and TRBJ2-5; D unresolved. Germline CDR1 is SGHRS and CDR2 is YFSETQ. V was shortened by 0 bases and J by 3 bases, with 9 bases between the two germline ends. The CDR3 contains 14 residues. CDR3 residues: CASSLGPMEETQYF. Here the CDR3 DNA reads TGCGCCAGCAGCTTGGGTCCTATGGAAGAGACCCAGTACTTC.

The rearrangement links TRBV15 to TRBJ1-5, with D unresolved. V gave up 3 bases and J gave up 0 bases, with 9 bases separating them. The germline CDR1 and CDR2 sequences are LNHNV and YYDKDF (reference sequence). This CDR3 has 15 residues. CDR3 sequence reads: CATSSTRYSNQPQHF. In DNA, the CDR3 is TGTGCCACCAGCAGCACGCGGTATAGCAATCAGCCCCAGCATTTT. Variable domain in full (rest from reference TRBV15 and TRBJ1-5): DAMVIQNPRYQVTQFGKPVTLSCSQTLNHNVMYWYQQKSSQAPKLLFHYYDKDFNNEADTPDNFQSRRPNTSFCFLDIRSPGLGDTAMYLCATSSTRYSNQPQHFGDGTRLSIL.

This clonotype was seen many times. This chain connects TRBV2 to TRBJ1-1; TRBD1 is a possible D gene (6 bases). V was pared by 7 bases and J by 1 base, with 13 bases between. This CDR3 is built from 14 residues. From germline, CDR1 is SNHLY and CDR2 FYNNEI. CDR3 DNA: TGTGCCAGCACAGCCGAAGGGGGGAACACTGAAGCTTTCTTT. Translated: CASTAEGGNTEAFF.

This clonotype showed up just a few times. The chain employs TRBV5-1 and TRBJ2-1; the match to TRBD2 covers 13 bases. CDR1 is SGHRS, CDR2 YFSETQ, per germline. This CDR3 region has 16 residues. V dropped 9 bases and J dropped 4; count of bases not matched to a gene: 10. The CDR3 is CANPGLAGAVYNEQFF. CDR3 DNA: TGCGCCAACCCAGGACTAGCGGGGGCCGTGTACAATGAGCAGTTCTTC.

There are a few counts of this clonotype. This chain connects TRBV7-9 to TRBJ1-1, with D uncertain. Trimming stripped 4 bases from V and 5 bases from J, with 14 bases between. Per the germline V gene, CDR1 is SEHNR and CDR2 is FQNEAQ (reference sequence). The CDR3 spans 14 residues. CDR3 DNA sequence: TGTGCCAGCAGCTCTATCCTACCGGGGACTGAAGCTTTCTTT. It specifies CASSSILPGTEAFF.

This clonotype turned up a few times. This sequence joins TRBV4-3 and TRBJ2-5; D perhaps matches TRBD1 (5 bases). The ends were cut back, 1 base at V and 6 bases at J, with 15 bases in the middle. This CDR3 comprises 15 residues. Germline V gene sequence: CDR1 LGHNA, CDR2 YSLEER. CDR3 in amino acids: CASSQGPVREKTQYF. The CDR3 DNA sequence: TGCGCCAGCAGCCAAGGTCCCGTCAGGGAAAAGACCCAGTACTTC.

The J gene is TRBJ2-1, the V gene TRBV2; 7 bases align to TRBD1. This CDR3 spans 12 amino acids. Germline assignment: CDR1 SNHLY and CDR2 FYNNEI. J was trimmed by 9 bases and V by 3 bases; bases with no gene match: 2. CDR3: CASSDRGPEQFF. CDR3 in DNA: TGTGCCAGCAGTGATAGGGGGCCTGAGCAGTTCTTC.

The chain is built from TRBV15 and TRBJ2-7; 9 positions agree with TRBD1. The V gene end was trimmed by 3 bases and the J gene end by 0 bases; junction bases not matched to a gene: 0. Germline-derived CDR1 and CDR2 are LNHNV and YYDKDF (reference sequence). The CDR3 consists of 14 residues. CDR3 in amino acids: CATSRDRGSYEQYV. The CDR3 region has the DNA TGTGCCACCAGCAGGGACAGGGGCTCCTACGAGCAGTACGTC.

This clonotype appeared many times. This chain uses TRBV5-5 with TRBJ1-6; 8 bases align to TRBD1. V shed 2 bases, J shed 7 bases, and the junction held 2 bases outside the gene matches. There are 14 residues in the CDR3. In germline, CDR1 is SGHKS, CDR2 YYEKEE (reference sequence). CDR3 sequence (DNA): TGTGCCAGCAGCTTCCCAGGGGGCAATTCACCCCTCCACTTT. Translating it yields CASSFPGGNSPLHF.

This chain joins TRBV20-1 and TRBJ2-1; D uncertain. Germline V gene lookup returns CDR1 DFQATT and CDR2 SNEGSKA (reference sequence). The CDR3 is made up of 13 amino acids. The V gene lost 2 bases and the J gene lost 8 bases, with 13 bases spanning the gap. CDR3 loop: CSARPAQVHEQFF. In DNA, the CDR3 is TGCAGTGCTAGACCCGCCCAGGTCCATGAGCAGTTCTTC.

The rearrangement joins TRBV7-9 to TRBJ2-2; D call uncertain. Germline V gene lookup returns CDR1 SEHNR and CDR2 FQNEAQ (reference sequence). Trimming cost V 5 bases and J 7 bases, with 11 bases left between them. This CDR3 is 13 amino acids long. The CDR3 protein is CASSDRWDGELFF. The CDR3 bases are TGTGCCAGCAGCGACCGATGGGACGGGGAGCTGTTTTTT.

There are a few counts of this clonotype. The rearrangement links TRBV12-3 or TRBV12-4 to TRBJ2-7; weak D call: TRBD2 (7 bases). CDR3 size: 12 residues. CDR3: CANTAGAYEQYV. The CDR3 DNA is TGTGCAAATACGGCGGGGGCTTACGAGCAGTACGTC.

This clonotype was counted a few times. The rearrangement links TRBV20-1 to TRBJ2-5; 13 bases map to TRBD2. The CDR3 consists of 15 residues. Losses at the gene ends were 3 bases for V and 1 base for J; bases not matched to a gene: 2. Germline-derived CDR1 and CDR2 are DFQATT and SNEGSKA (reference sequence). The CDR3: CSASGTSGVQETQYF. CDR3 DNA sequence: TGCAGTGCTAGCGGGACTAGCGGGGTCCAAGAGACCCAGTACTTC.

This clonotype was detected only a few times. This chain links TRBV5-1 with TRBJ2-5; TRBD1 matches at 7 bases. Trimming took 3 bases from V and 4 from J; bases not matched to a gene: 6. CDR3 length: 14 residues. Germline V gene data show CDR1 as SGHRS and CDR2 as YFSETQ. Written as DNA, the CDR3 is TGCGCCAGCAGCTCGACAGGGAGAGGAGAGACCCAGTACTTC. Translating it yields CASSSTGRGETQYF.

This clonotype occurred a few times. The J gene is TRBJ1-5, the V gene TRBV15, with D possibly being TRBD1 (5 bases). Germline CDR1 is LNHNV and CDR2 is YYDKDF (reference sequence). V was cut by 1 base and J by 5 bases, with 12 bases left in between. This CDR3 region has 15 residues. The CDR3 loop is CATSRVSGGYQPQHF. Written as DNA, the CDR3 is TGTGCCACCAGCAGAGTGTCGGGGGGATATCAGCCCCAGCATTTT.

This clonotype was found a few times. The rearrangement joins TRBV6-5 to TRBJ1-1, with D hard to call. The germline V and J ends were trimmed by 10 bases and 0 bases, with 12 bases remaining between them. Germline loops: CDR1 MNHEY, CDR2 SVGAGI. The CDR3 loop spans 13 amino acids. The CDR3 spells CATWTLLNTEAFF. For the CDR3, the DNA is TGTGCCACCTGGACTCTTTTGAACACTGAAGCTTTCTTT.

The chain employs TRBV4-1 and TRBJ2-1; 8 nucleotides match TRBD1. V lost 5 bases to trimming and J lost 8 bases; unmatched junction nucleotides: 2. Per germline, CDR1 MGHRA and CDR2 YSYEKL. CDR3 size: 12 residues. The CDR3 spells CASSIQGDEQFF. The CDR3, as DNA: TGCGCCAGCAGCATACAGGGGGATGAGCAGTTCTTC.

This clonotype was found a few times. The chain has TRBV29-1 and TRBJ1-3; no clear D gene. The ends were cut back, 3 bases at V and 2 bases at J, with 5 bases in the middle. The CDR3 extends over 12 amino acids. Germline CDR1 and CDR2: SQVTM and ANQGSEA. CDR3 amino acids: CSVDGTGNTIYF. In DNA form, the CDR3 reads TGCAGCGTTGACGGGACTGGAAACACCATATATTTT.

V usage is TRBV4-1 and J usage is TRBJ1-5, with 9 bases matching TRBD1. The germline V gene has CDR1 MGHRA and CDR2 YSYEKL. The CDR3 consists of 13 residues. After removal of 6 bases from V and 5 bases from J, the junction contained 2 bases not matched to a gene. DNA of the CDR3: TGCGCCAGCAGGGGACAGGGCCATCAGCCCCAGCATTTT. Protein: CASRGQGHQPQHF.

This clonotype showed up many times. The chain combines TRBV20-1 with TRBJ1-5; TRBD1 is a possible D gene (5 bases). Trimming took off 3 bases at V and 2 bases at J, with 20 bases between the two ends. The germline V gene encodes CDR1 DFQATT and CDR2 SNEGSKA (reference sequence). CDR3 length: 17 residues. The CDR3 region has the DNA TGCAGTGCTAGGTCCGGGACCCCCAAAGGAGGCAATCAGCCCCAGCATTTT. As protein: CSARSGTPKGGNQPQHF.

J is TRBJ2-3 and V is TRBV5-1; 12 bases line up with TRBD2. Trimming at V came to 4 bases and at J to 5 bases, leaving 8 bases not matched to a gene. Germline V gene lookup returns CDR1 SGHRS and CDR2 YFSETQ. The CDR3 is 16 residues long. The CDR3 DNA sequence: TGCGCCAGCAGCAGAGGGACTAGCGGGCTGGGAGATACGCAGTATTTT. Amino acid sequence: CASSRGTSGLGDTQYF.

This clonotype was seen more than once but under ten times. This rearrangement joins TRBV4-1 to TRBJ1-5; 10 bases are a match to TRBD1. The CDR3 extends over 18 amino acids. Trimming cost V 3 bases and J 0 bases; bases outside gene matches: 8. Per germline, CDR1 MGHRA and CDR2 YSYEKL. The DNA of the CDR3 is TGCGCCAGCAGCCAGCCGACAGGGGGCATTGGTAGCAATCAGCCCCAGCATTTT. Translated, it gives CASSQPTGGIGSNQPQHF.

The chain combines TRBV11-2 with TRBJ2-7; 7 positions agree with TRBD1. The CDR3 loop spans 14 amino acids. Germline trimming cut 1 base from V and 4 bases from J; bases unmatched to any gene: 4. The germline V gene encodes CDR1 SGHAT and CDR2 FQNNGV. This CDR3 reads CASSLAGGQYEQYF. In DNA, the CDR3 is TGTGCCAGCAGCTTAGCAGGGGGACAGTACGAGCAGTACTTC.

The rearrangement uses TRBV25-1 and TRBJ2-7, with 7 nucleotides matching TRBD2. The germline V gene encodes CDR1 MGHDK and CDR2 SYGVNS. J was trimmed by 4 bases and V by 8 bases; bases with no gene match: 8. There are 13 residues in the CDR3. The CDR3 reads CASLSGTQYEQYF. Written as DNA, the CDR3 is TGTGCCAGCCTAAGCGGGACTCAGTACGAGCAGTACTTC.

This clonotype has a handful of counts. The chain combines TRBV12-3 or TRBV12-4 with TRBJ1-1; 7 bases are shared with TRBD1. V shed 4 bases, J shed 4 bases, and the junction held 12 bases outside the gene matches. This CDR3 has 16 residues. CDR3 protein: CASSSGQPSAGTEAFF. DNA for the CDR3: TGTGCCAGCAGTTCGGGACAGCCATCGGCGGGCACTGAAGCTTTCTTT.

This clonotype came up a few times. The chain recombines TRBV25-1 with TRBJ1-2; no clear D. The CDR3 totals 13 residues. The germline V gene encodes CDR1 MGHDK and CDR2 SYGVNS. Between the trimmed V and J ends, which lost 2 bases and 0 bases, there was a span of 4 bases. In nucleotides, the CDR3 is TGTGCCAGCAGTGAACTTGCTAACTATGGCTACACCTTC. Its translation: CASSELANYGYTF.